This TCR beta chain was documented in a study of radiation and T cells in renal cell carcinoma. Generated by immunoSEQ multiplex PCR, the TCRdb table keeps only in-frame clones and is missing some. The data contain about 49,000 clones, roughly 78% of them singletons. Time point meaning: blood 2 weeks post-SBRT. Regarding treatment: 15 Gy SBRT to primary tumor, nephrectomy 4 weeks later. This clone has a single count. The source material was blood, sampled from a patient whose treatment included radiotherapy and nephrectomy. The clonotype was recovered from a woman aged 70-85 years with renal cell carcinoma.

CDR3 amino acids: CASSPPGQSYNEQFF. The CDR3 DNA reads TGTGCCAGCAGCCCACCGGGGCAATCCTACAATGAGCAGTTCTTC. The chain combines TRBV6-5 with TRBJ2-1; either TRBD1 or TRBD2 may fit D (5 bases each). This CDR3 contains 15 residues. Germline loops: CDR1 MNHEY, CDR2 SVGAGI. The ends were cut back, 6 bases at V and 1 base at J, with 13 bases in the middle.